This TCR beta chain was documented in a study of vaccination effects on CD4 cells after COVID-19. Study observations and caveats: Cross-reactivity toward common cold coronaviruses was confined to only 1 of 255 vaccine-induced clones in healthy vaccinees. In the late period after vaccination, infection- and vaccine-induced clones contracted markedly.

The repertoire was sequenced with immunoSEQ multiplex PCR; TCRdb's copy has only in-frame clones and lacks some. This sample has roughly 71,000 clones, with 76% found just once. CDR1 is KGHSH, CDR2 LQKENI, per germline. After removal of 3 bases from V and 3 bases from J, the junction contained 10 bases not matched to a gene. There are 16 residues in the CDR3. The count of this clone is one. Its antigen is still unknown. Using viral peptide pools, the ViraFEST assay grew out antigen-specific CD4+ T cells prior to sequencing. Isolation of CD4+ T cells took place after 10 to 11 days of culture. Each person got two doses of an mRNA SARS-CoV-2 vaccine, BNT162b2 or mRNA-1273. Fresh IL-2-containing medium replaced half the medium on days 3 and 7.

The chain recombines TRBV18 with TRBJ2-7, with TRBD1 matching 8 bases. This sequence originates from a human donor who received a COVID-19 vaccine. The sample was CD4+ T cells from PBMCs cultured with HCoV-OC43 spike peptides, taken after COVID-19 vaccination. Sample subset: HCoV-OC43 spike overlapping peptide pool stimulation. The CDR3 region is CASSPYPGQGNYEQYV. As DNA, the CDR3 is TGTGCCAGCTCACCTTATCCAGGACAGGGAAACTACGAGCAGTACGTC.